These 31 T cell receptor beta chains were sequenced from one sample in a study of shared clonotypes between healthy human individuals. Using immunoSEQ multiplex PCR, the repertoire was profiled, and TCRdb retains in-frame clones only, with some absent. The sample holds about 2 million clones; about 95% are singletons and the top ten take 0.13%. Specimen: naive CD4+ T cells sorted from blood. As for subset: CD45RA+ positively selected. All receptors derive from a man younger than 35 in good health.

This chain joins TRBV2 and TRBJ2-2; 7 bases line up with TRBD2. Germline V gives CDR1 SNHLY, CDR2 FYNNEI. V shed 2 bases, J shed 4 bases, and the junction held 7 bases outside the gene matches. The CDR3 totals 16 residues. The CDR3 bases are TGTGCCAGCAGTGAATCGGGGGGACGGGGCACCGGGGAGCTGTTTTTT. Amino acid sequence: CASSESGGRGTGELFF.

The rearrangement uses TRBV18 and TRBJ2-7; D gene unclear. In germline, CDR1 is KGHSH, CDR2 LQKENI. The ends were cut back, 0 bases at V and 6 bases at J, with 12 bases in the middle. The CDR3 loop spans 14 amino acids. CDR3 loop: CASSPPRLIGEQYF. The DNA for the CDR3 is TGTGCCAGCTCACCACCGAGGCTCATAGGCGAGCAGTACTTC. Complete variable domain (other parts from reference TRBV18 and TRBJ2-7): NAGVMQNPRHLVRRRGQEARLRCSPMKGHSHVYWYRQLPEEGLKFMVYLQKENIIDESGMPKERFSAEFPKEGPSILRIQQVVRGDSAAYFCASSPPRLIGEQYFGPGTRLTVT.

This clone has just one count. The chain joins TRBV2 to TRBJ2-7; TRBD1 agrees at 10 bases. V gave up 5 bases and J gave up 2 bases; unmatched junction bases: 9. Germline values: CDR1 SNHLY, CDR2 FYNNEI. The CDR3 runs to 16 residues. The CDR3 here is CASSFASGTGAYEQYF. As DNA, the CDR3 is TGTGCCAGCAGTTTTGCCTCCGGGACAGGGGCCTACGAGCAGTACTTC.

This chain connects TRBV5-1 to TRBJ1-2; D is undetermined. Between the trimmed V and J ends, which lost 5 bases and 10 bases, there was a span of 15 bases. CDR3 size: 12 residues. Germline values: CDR1 SGHRS, CDR2 YFSETQ. CDR3 nucleotides: TGCGCCAGCAGTTCCACGTCTGTTGACTACACCTTC. Protein sequence: CASSSTSVDYTF.

The J gene is TRBJ1-5, the V gene TRBV28, with a possible D match to TRBD1 (5 bases). The CDR3 has 15 amino acids. The V gene lost 6 bases and the J gene lost 1 base, with 13 bases spanning the gap. Germline CDR1 and CDR2: MDHEN and SYDVKM. The CDR3 here is CASRSRGASNQPQHF. The CDR3 DNA is TGTGCCAGCAGGTCGAGGGGCGCAAGCAATCAGCCCCAGCATTTT.

The chain recombines TRBV19 with TRBJ2-4; 8 nucleotides match TRBD1. The CDR3 contains 13 residues. CDR1 and CDR2 from the germline V gene are LNHDA and SQIVND (reference sequence). Trimming removed 5 bases from V and 4 bases from J; junction bases left unmatched: 1. This chain's CDR3 is CASSRQGKNIQYF. The DNA of the CDR3 is TGTGCCAGTAGTCGACAGGGGAAAAACATTCAGTACTTC.

V usage is TRBV19 and J usage is TRBJ1-1; maybe TRBD1 (6 bases). This CDR3 has 13 amino acids. Deletions cut 4 bases from V and 1 base from J, with 7 bases between. CDR1 LNHDA and CDR2 SQIVND come from the germline V gene (reference sequence). CDR3 region: CASSKQGNTEAFF. The CDR3 bases are TGTGCCAGTAGTAAACAGGGGAACACTGAAGCTTTCTTT.

The chain joins TRBV2 to TRBJ2-7, with 7 positions matching TRBD1. The germline gives CDR1 SNHLY, CDR2 FYNNEI. The V and J ends lost 8 bases and 3 bases, in that order; junction bases with no gene match: 7. This CDR3 contains 13 residues. The CDR3 bases are TGTGCCAGCTCTAGACAGGGAGACTACGAGCAGTACTTC. Amino acids: CASSRQGDYEQYF.

This clone appeared once. The rearrangement uses TRBV5-1 and TRBJ1-2, with D possibly being TRBD1 (5 bases). This CDR3 is built from 13 residues. CDR1 and CDR2 (germline): SGHRS, YFSETQ. V was pared by 4 bases and J by 4 bases, with 11 bases between. CDR3 DNA sequence: TGCGCCAGCAGCCCGGACGGGACCTATGGCTACACCTTC. Translating it yields CASSPDGTYGYTF. Full variable domain (rest looked up from reference TRBV5-1 and TRBJ1-2): KAGVTQTPRYLIKTRGQQVTLSCSPISGHRSVSWYQQTPGQGLQFLFEYFSETQRNKGNFPGRFSGRQFSNSRSEMNVSTLELGDSALYLCASSPDGTYGYTFGSGTRLTVV.

The chain is built from TRBV11-2 and TRBJ1-5; no clear D. The CDR3 sequence is 15 residues long. The germline gives CDR1 SGHAT, CDR2 FQNNGV. The V gene lost 1 base and the J gene lost 0 bases, with 7 bases spanning the gap. The CDR3 here is CASSLAVYSNQPQHF. CDR3 nucleotide sequence: TGTGCCAGCAGCTTAGCCGTTTATAGCAATCAGCCCCAGCATTTT.

The rearrangement links TRBV30 to TRBJ1-6, with D perhaps matching TRBD1 (6 bases). The CDR3 spans 13 residues. Trimming left V 5 bases short and J 8 bases short, with 13 bases between. Germline assignment: CDR1 GTSNPN and CDR2 SVGIG (reference sequence). As DNA, the CDR3 is TGTGCCTGGGGGGGGCAGACCCATTCACCCCTCCACTTT. It is translated as CAWGGQTHSPLHF.

This chain links TRBV5-4 with TRBJ2-1; 10 bases are a match to TRBD2. The CDR3 is 16 amino acids. With 4 bases clipped from V and 2 bases from J, the junction kept 6 bases outside the gene matches. Germline V lookup: CDR1 SGHNT, CDR2 YYREEE (reference sequence). The CDR3 protein is CASSPELAGAYNEQFF. The CDR3 DNA is TGTGCCAGCAGCCCTGAGCTAGCGGGAGCCTACAATGAGCAGTTCTTC.

The chain links TRBV18 to TRBJ1-2, with 9 nucleotides matching TRBD1. The CDR3 covers 16 residues. CDR1 KGHSH and CDR2 LQKENI come from the germline V gene. The trim removed 1 base at V and 6 bases at J, leaving 9 bases unmatched. CDR3 nucleotides: TGTGCCAGCTCACCACAACCCATGGGACAGGGCGATGGCTACACCTTC. Translation: CASSPQPMGQGDGYTF. Full variable domain (rest looked up from reference TRBV18 and TRBJ1-2): NAGVMQNPRHLVRRRGQEARLRCSPMKGHSHVYWYRQLPEEGLKFMVYLQKENIIDESGMPKERFSAEFPKEGPSILRIQQVVRGDSAAYFCASSPQPMGQGDGYTFGSGTRLTVV.

The rearrangement uses TRBV7-9 and TRBJ1-1; perhaps TRBD1 as D (5 bases). The CDR3 is made up of 15 amino acids. Trimming removed 5 bases at V and 0 bases at J, with 13 bases between. Germline V CDR1 and CDR2: SEHNR, FQNEAQ (reference sequence). The CDR3 coding sequence is TGTGCCAGCAGCAGGGCGGGAGGGGTGAACACTGAAGCTTTCTTT. As protein: CASSRAGGVNTEAFF. Variable domain in full (rest from reference TRBV7-9 and TRBJ1-1): DTGVSQNPRHKITKRGQNVTFRCDPISEHNRLYWYRQTLGQGPEFLTYFQNEAQLEKSRLLSDRFSAERPKGSFSTLEIQRTEQGDSAMYLCASSRAGGVNTEAFFGQGTRLTVV.

V usage is TRBV7-4 and J usage is TRBJ2-7; 10 bases fit TRBD1. Germline V gene data show CDR1 as SGHVT and CDR2 as SQSDAQ. The CDR3 extends over 14 amino acids. V lost 9 bases and J lost 1; bases outside the gene matches: 6. The CDR3 DNA reads as TGTGCCAGGGGACGGGACAGGGGATCCTACGAGCAGTACTTC. Amino acid sequence: CARGRDRGSYEQYF.

The V and J genes are TRBV10-3 and TRBJ2-3, with D tentatively TRBD2 (6 bases). This CDR3 has 14 residues. V shed 4 bases and J shed 5 bases, with 13 bases lying between them. Looked up from germline, CDR1 is ENHRY and CDR2 is SYGVKD. The CDR3 here is CAISAKRAEDTQYF. The CDR3 DNA reads TGTGCCATCAGTGCCAAGCGGGCTGAAGATACGCAGTATTTT.

This clone occurred a few times. The chain combines TRBV7-9 with TRBJ1-2, with no clear D. CDR1 is SEHNR and CDR2 is FQNEAQ in the germline V gene (reference sequence). The CDR3 is 12 residues long. DNA for the CDR3: TGTGCGGGCGGTTCGGGAGGCTATGGCTACACCTTC. Residues: CAGGSGGYGYTF.

This chain uses TRBV27 with TRBJ2-1; D may be TRBD1 (6 bases). There are 15 residues in the CDR3. Deletions cut 5 bases from V and 11 bases from J, with 22 bases between. Germline V gives CDR1 MNHEY, CDR2 SMNVEV (reference sequence). The chain's CDR3 is CASSRDGTRAEQQFF. CDR3 in DNA: TGTGCCAGCAGTCGAGACGGGACACGGGCTGAGCAGCAGTTCTTC.

The chain joins TRBV5-1 to TRBJ2-1, with D maybe TRBD2 (6 bases). The CDR3 sequence is 16 residues long. Germline V gives CDR1 SGHRS, CDR2 YFSETQ. V shed 1 base and J shed 0 bases, with 11 bases lying between them. The CDR3 DNA reads TGCGCCAGCAGCTTGTGGGCGGGGAGCTCCTACAATGAGCAGTTCTTC. It translates to CASSLWAGSSYNEQFF.

This clone was detected once. V and J are TRBV11-3 and TRBJ2-2; 12 bases map to TRBD2. Germline-derived CDR1 and CDR2 are SGHNT and YENEEA. V lost 4 bases to trimming and J lost 6 bases; unmatched junction nucleotides: 12. The length of the CDR3 is 18 residues. The DNA for the CDR3 is TGTGCCAGCAGCTCCCGGACTAGCGGGACCCTCGGGCCCGGGGAGCTGTTTTTT. This gives the protein CASSSRTSGTLGPGELFF.

CDR3 region: CASSASTNTEAFF. CDR3 in DNA: TGTGCCAGCAGTGCCAGTACGAACACTGAAGCTTTCTTT. This rearrangement joins TRBV6-1 to TRBJ1-1; D unresolved. Per the germline V gene, CDR1 is MNHNS and CDR2 is SASEGT. V shed 4 bases and J shed 1 base, with 7 bases lying between them. This CDR3 spans 13 amino acids.

This chain links TRBV4-1 with TRBJ2-1; D gene uncertain. The CDR3 is 12 amino acids. The germline gives CDR1 MGHRA, CDR2 YSYEKL. For the CDR3, the DNA is TGCGCGAGCCACTCCTCTCGGAATGAGCAGTTCTTC. Amino acid sequence: CASHSSRNEQFF.

The chain uses TRBV28 and TRBJ2-3, with D unresolved. Germline V gene lookup returns CDR1 MDHEN and CDR2 SYDVKM. The CDR3 contains 13 residues. With 2 bases removed from V and 8 bases from J, the gap between germline ends came to 11 bases. The chain's CDR3 is CASSLLGPGTQYF. The CDR3 nucleotides are TGTGCCAGCAGTTTACTAGGGCCGGGTACGCAGTATTTT.

This clone was recorded once. V usage is TRBV6-5 and J usage is TRBJ1-2; D is undetermined. Germline loops: CDR1 MNHEY, CDR2 SVGAGI. CDR3 size: 12 residues. Deletions cut 2 bases from V and 7 bases from J, with 8 bases between. This chain's CDR3 is CASSYPLSGYTF. The CDR3 coding sequence is TGTGCCAGCAGTTACCCGCTCTCTGGCTACACCTTC.

The chain combines TRBV6-5 with TRBJ2-1; perhaps D is TRBD1 or TRBD2 (6 bases each). CDR1 is MNHEY, CDR2 SVGAGI, per germline. The CDR3 length is 16 residues. V was cut by 4 bases and J by 0 bases, with 13 bases left in between. The DNA for the CDR3 is TGTGCCAGCAGTTCAGGGAAGGGGGGCTCCTACAATGAGCAGTTCTTC. Its translation is CASSSGKGGSYNEQFF.

Comment on this clone: Other DNA variants within this sample encode the same CDR3. The chain links TRBV5-4 to TRBJ2-3; D is unresolved. Germline CDR1 reads SGHNT; CDR2 reads YYREEE (reference sequence). Trimming cost V 2 bases and J 1 base, with 5 bases left between them. The CDR3 totals 13 residues. This chain's CDR3 is CASSLGRTDTQYF. The CDR3 DNA reads as TGTGCCAGCAGCTTAGGCCGCACAGATACGCAGTATTTT.

The V call is TRBV7-6, the J call TRBJ1-4; D is perhaps TRBD1 (5 bases). V lost 5 bases and J lost 8, with 12 bases in between. Germline CDR1 SGHVS, CDR2 FNYEAQ. This CDR3 has 13 residues. As DNA, the CDR3 is TGTGCCAGCAGCCAAATGGAGGGGGAAAAACTGTTTTTT. Encoded protein: CASSQMEGEKLFF.

This clone was found once. Other DNA sequences in the sample encode the same CDR3. This chain links TRBV5-1 with TRBJ2-1, with a possible D match to TRBD2 (6 bases). The germline V gene encodes CDR1 SGHRS and CDR2 YFSETQ. V dropped 4 bases and J dropped 0 bases, with 8 bases sitting between them. The CDR3 is 14 amino acids. The CDR3 loop is CASSRDSSYNEQFF. CDR3 DNA sequence: TGCGCCAGCAGCAGGGACTCCTCCTACAATGAGCAGTTCTTC.

The chain recombines TRBV30 with TRBJ1-6, with TRBD1 as a possible D gene (6 bases). V was clipped by 1 base and J by 8 bases, with 6 bases between them. The CDR3 is 12 amino acids. Germline V CDR1 and CDR2: GTSNPN, SVGIG (reference sequence). In DNA form, the CDR3 reads TGTGCCTGGAGTGAGGGGGATTCACCCCTCCACTTT. It codes for CAWSEGDSPLHF. The whole variable domain, remainder taken from reference TRBV30 and TRBJ1-6, is SQTIHQWPATLVQPVGSPLSLECTVEGTSNPNLYWYRQAAGRGLQLLFYSVGIGQISSEVPQNLSASRPQDRQFILSSKKLLLSDSGFYLCAWSEGDSPLHFGNGTRLTVT.

This rearrangement joins TRBV19 to TRBJ1-6; D uncertain. CDR3 length: 13 amino acids. Germline-derived CDR1 and CDR2 are LNHDA and SQIVND (reference sequence). The V gene lost 5 bases and the J gene lost 10 bases, with 12 bases spanning the gap. In DNA form, the CDR3 reads TGTGCCAGTAGTTTATTCGTGGAGTCACCCCTCCACTTT. Translated: CASSLFVESPLHF.

The chain combines TRBV25-1 with TRBJ1-4, with 7 bases that match TRBD1. Germline CDR1 and CDR2: MGHDK and SYGVNS. The CDR3 is 17 residues long. V lost 0 bases to trimming and J lost 5 bases; unmatched junction nucleotides: 9. CDR3 coding DNA: TGTGCCAGCAGTGAATACGGGGGACAGCGACGAAATGAAAAACTGTTTTTT. Translated, it gives CASSEYGGQRRNEKLFF.